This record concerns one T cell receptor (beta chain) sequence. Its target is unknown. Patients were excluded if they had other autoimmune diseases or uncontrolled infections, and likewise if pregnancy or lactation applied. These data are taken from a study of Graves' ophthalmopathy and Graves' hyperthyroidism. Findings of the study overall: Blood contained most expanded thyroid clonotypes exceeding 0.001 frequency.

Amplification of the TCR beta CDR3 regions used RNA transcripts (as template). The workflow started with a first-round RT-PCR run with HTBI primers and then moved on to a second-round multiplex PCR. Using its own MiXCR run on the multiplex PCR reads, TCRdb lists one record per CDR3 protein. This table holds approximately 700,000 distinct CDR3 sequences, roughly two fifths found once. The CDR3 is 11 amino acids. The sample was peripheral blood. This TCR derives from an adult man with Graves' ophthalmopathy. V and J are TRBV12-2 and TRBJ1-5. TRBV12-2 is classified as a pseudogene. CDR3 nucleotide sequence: TGTGCCTGTATGGGGAATCAGCCCCAGCATTTT. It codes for CACMGNQPQHF.